Below, one T cell receptor beta chain is given with its context. This clonotype was counted between two and nine times. Which antigen it targets is not known. Per-base qualities were not stored, and no clone one base away is much larger. This sample was included in a study of human T cells and chemical hapten exposure (dated by TCRdb to the early 2020s). Context from the whole study: For sensitization, 2% DPC in acetone was applied to a roughly 2 cm by roughly 2 cm area of upper inner arm skin. Throughout the study period of roughly 24 weeks, patients also received therapeutic DPC doses to the scalp every week. Patch tests used Finn chambers with 0.01% DPC on the upper back, scored after 6 days by International Contact Dermatitis Research Group standards. The mostly female patient cohort included alopecia areata with under or over 50% scalp involvement, alopecia totalis and alopecia universalis. Libraries were combined into a pool for sequencing, and differences in TCR yield between samples came mainly from small differences in library volumes within the pool. This study followed changes in the peripheral blood TCR repertoire in vivo during primary and secondary sensitization of alopecia patients to the hapten diphenylcyclopropenone (DPC). Patient blood was sampled pre-sensitization (week 0) and at 2, 6 and about 24 weeks after DPC sensitization. Around 29 alopecia patients provided blood for TCR sequencing at one to four time points (pre-sensitization, 2, 6 and 24 weeks). For every blood RNA sample, sequencing covered both the TCR alpha and TCR beta chains. On the study overall, not on this receptor specifically: Because all patients had alopecia, a presumed autoimmune disease, the immune response of the patients might differ from that of healthy individuals. Significantly more large CDR3 similarity clusters were formed by expanded TCRs than by pre-sensitization or healthy control sets, consistent with antigen-driven responses. After repeated subsampling, the strength of the expansion versus patch-test correlation and the threshold at which it became significant changed. Patch test score correlated positively with the number of PT1 expanded TCRs, reaching significance at thresholds 8, 16 and 32 but not at 4. No change with DPC sensitization was found in the number of TCRs above 1 in 1000 frequency, and no evidence of global repertoire structure alterations was found.

CDR1 and CDR2 were assigned from the germline V gene (reference sequence) as LNHNV and YYDKDF. From the cysteine through the phenylalanine, the CDR3 covers 14 amino acids. Only the CDR3 DNA is retained, 42 bases long and in frame from the first base. Between the V and J ends, shortened by 0 bases and 3 bases respectively, the junction contains 7 bases. The time point label on this specimen signifies: patch test 3, about 24 weeks after DPC sensitization. Taken with the paper, the label for treatment or condition translates to: therapeutic diphenylcyclopropenone sensitization with weekly scalp DPC. Total RNA was extracted from unfractionated whole blood that had been collected in Tempus Blood RNA tubes. Blood at each patch-test visit was drawn before the patch test was applied. Eligible patients were aged 18 to 70, diagnosed with alopecia, deemed suitable for DPC therapy, and excluded if pregnant. Receptor libraries were prepared by RACE. These reads were obtained on a NextSeq 500. During library preparation, unique molecular identifiers were attached to individual cDNA molecules so that TCRs could be counted quantitatively and reproducibly. As for how the authors treated the data: The median number of TCRs per sample was approximately 96,000, ranging from about 23,224 to 750,000. The Decombinator software suite was used to annotate the V, J and CDR3 of the TCR reads. To make PS versus PT1 abundance plots, every sample was subsampled to the same number of TCRs (28,000). Expanded TCRs were defined as absent before sensitization and observed at least eight times at the 2-week time point. TCRdb trimmed the raw reads at Q25, called clones with MiXCR and kept productive beta chains. Here each entry gathers all rows of one CDR3 protein and keeps the most common genes and DNA. TCRdb's processing, not the study's, gives the V and J calls here. The sample yields roughly 38,000 distinct CDR3 sequences; over 7.5% were counted once. The top ten clones comprise about 27% of the sample.

Recombination connected TRBV15 to TRBJ2-3; possibly the D gene is TRBD1, per 6 matching bases. This sequence was found in a man aged 45-65 years with alopecia areata. Some clones in this sample may be carry-over from other donors' samples. Sequenced material: whole blood, taken in connection with sensitization to the hapten diphenylcyclopropenone (DPC). At the DNA level, the sequence is TGTGCCACCAGCAGAGATAGGGGGACAGATACGCAGTATTTT. It encodes CATSRDRGTDTQYF.